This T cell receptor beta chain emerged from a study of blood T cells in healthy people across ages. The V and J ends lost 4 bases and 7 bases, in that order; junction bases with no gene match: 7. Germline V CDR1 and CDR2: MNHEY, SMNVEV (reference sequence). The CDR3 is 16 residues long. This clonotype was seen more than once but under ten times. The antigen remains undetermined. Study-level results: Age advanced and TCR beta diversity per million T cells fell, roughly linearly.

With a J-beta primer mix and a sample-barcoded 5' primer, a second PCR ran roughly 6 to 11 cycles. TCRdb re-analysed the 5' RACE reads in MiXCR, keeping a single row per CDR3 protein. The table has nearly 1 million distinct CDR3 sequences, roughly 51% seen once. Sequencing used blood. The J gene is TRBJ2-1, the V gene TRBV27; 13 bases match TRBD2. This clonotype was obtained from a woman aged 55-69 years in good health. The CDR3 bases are TGTGCCAGCAGTTCCTCGGGACTAGCGGGAAGAAATGAGCAGTTCTTC. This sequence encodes CASSSSGLAGRNEQFF.